This TCR beta chain was recorded in a study of T cell responses to AZD1222 COVID-19 vaccine. Study-wide results and limits: A reported finding is that nearly half of spike-specific TCRs target unmutated variant regions. It should be noted that donors were predominantly white British and more often female, and clonal diversity was possibly underestimated.

Some clones are missing from TCRdb's copy, which holds only in-frame ones; the method was immunoSEQ multiplex PCR. The sample has more than 120,000 clones, about 91% seen once. This clone is a singleton in its sample. Its matching antigen is unknown. Germline CDR1 SEHNR, CDR2 FQNEAQ (reference sequence). This CDR3 region has 14 residues. The V end lost 2 bases, the J end lost 5 bases, and 10 bases lay between the germline ends. The chain uses TRBV7-9 and TRBJ1-5; a weak D match, TRBD1 (5 bases). This receptor was obtained from an adult who received the AZD1222 COVID-19 vaccine. The specimen was peripheral blood, collected 28 days after the second AZD1222 dose. CDR3 nucleotides: TGTGCCAGCAGCTTATCGGACAACTATCAGCCCCAGCATTTT. This translates into CASSLSDNYQPQHF.